This T cell receptor beta chain was documented in a study of molecular identifiers for immune sequencing clone quantification. The study's findings and limits: The sizes of highly expanded clones could be underestimated when identical TCR molecules share a barcode.

TCRdb passed the PCR reads through MiXCR, listing each CDR3 protein once. Found here are 460,000 or so distinct CDR3 sequences, 20% to 25% of them singletons; the top ten hold more than 0.8%. This clonotype was observed a handful of times. As yet, its antigen is unknown. Germline CDR1 and CDR2: LNHDA and SQIVND (reference sequence). V was clipped by 1 base and J by 3 bases; unmatched bases: 14. CDR3 size: 19 residues. Sequencing was done on a sample of naive CD8+ T cells from blood, with Jurkat cell RNA spiked in. Subset noted: FACS-sorted CD8+CD4-CCR7+CD45RA+ naive T cells. The receptor was derived from a human donor in good health. Some libraries in this study had Jurkat cell RNA spiked in. This sequence joins TRBV19 and TRBJ2-3; 9 bases align to TRBD1. CDR3: CASSIGGQGSIHGTDTQYF. The CDR3 nucleotides read TGTGCCAGTAGTATAGGGGGACAGGGCTCGATTCACGGAACAGATACGCAGTATTTT.